One T cell receptor beta chain is described in this entry. Its antigen remains unidentified. Each CDR3 protein gets one entry after TCRdb re-called the 5' RACE reads with MiXCR. Among about 47,000 distinct CDR3 sequences, around 11% were seen once, and the ten largest hold roughly 40%. This sample is drawn from a study of spatial heterogeneity in lung cancer. Study-level information: Compared with alpha-chain sequences, beta-chain sequences were consistently detected in greater numbers.

Time point reported: sample taken at primary tumor resection. Whole RNA, isolated from tumor, nontumor lung or frozen PBMC, was sequenced without prior sorting. The donors comprised 70 to 85 untreated early-stage non-small cell lung cancer patients. Study-level findings and limits: Ubiquitous, expanded tumor-derived TCRs were more frequently observed in blood at resection than at follow-up.

The CDR3 has 14 amino acids. Trimming removed 9 bases from V and 0 bases from J, with 14 bases in between. Germline V gene lookup returns CDR1 LNHDA and CDR2 SQIVND (reference sequence). The chain recombines TRBV19 with TRBJ1-1, with D possibly matching TRBD1 (6 bases). The receptor's source is a female donor with early-stage non-small cell lung cancer. This specimen was PBMCs, taken at surgery. This chain's CDR3 is CASSFTGMNTEAFF. Here the CDR3 DNA reads TGTGCCAGCTCTTTTACAGGGATGAACACTGAAGCTTTCTTT.